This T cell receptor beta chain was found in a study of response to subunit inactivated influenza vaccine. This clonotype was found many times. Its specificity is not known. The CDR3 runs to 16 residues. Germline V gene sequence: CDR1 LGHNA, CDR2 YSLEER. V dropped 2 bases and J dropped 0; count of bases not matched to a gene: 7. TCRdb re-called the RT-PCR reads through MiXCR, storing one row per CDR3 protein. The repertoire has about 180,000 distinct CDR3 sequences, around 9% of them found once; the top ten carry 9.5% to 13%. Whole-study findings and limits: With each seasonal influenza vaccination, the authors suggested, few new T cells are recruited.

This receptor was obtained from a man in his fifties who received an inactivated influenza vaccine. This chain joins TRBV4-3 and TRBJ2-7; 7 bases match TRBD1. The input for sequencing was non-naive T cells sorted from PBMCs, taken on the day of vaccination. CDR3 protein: CASSQYKGADSYEQYF. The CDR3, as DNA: TGCGCCAGCAGCCAATATAAGGGGGCCGACTCCTACGAGCAGTACTTC.